This T cell receptor (beta chain) came from a study of Graves' ophthalmopathy and Graves' hyperthyroidism. This clonotype turned up a few times. The authors amplified TCR beta CDR3 regions, and they did so from RNA transcripts for repertoire sequencing. In the first round, RT-PCR was carried out with HTBI primers, and a multiplex PCR formed the second round. One entry per CDR3 protein, called by TCRdb with MiXCR from the multiplex PCR reads. The sample records 620,000 or so distinct CDR3 sequences, 22% being singletons. The CDR3 totals 14 residues. The V and J ends lost 6 bases and 6 bases, in that order; junction bases with no gene match: 6. Germline loops: CDR1 MNHNS, CDR2 SASEGT.

This sequence was found in a young woman with stable Graves' hyperthyroidism. Some clones in this sample may be carry-over from other donors' samples. The chain has TRBV6-1 and TRBJ2-3, with TRBD2 identical over 10 bases. Material: peripheral blood. The CDR3 sequence: CASRSGGALDTQYF. The DNA for the CDR3 is TGTGCCAGCAGAAGCGGGGGGGCCTTGGATACGCAGTATTTT.